This TCR beta chain appears in the sequencing data of a study of blood T cells in healthy people across ages. PCR was performed a second time for about 7 to 11 cycles using a sample-barcoded 5' primer and a J-beta primer mix. TCRdb re-called the 5' RACE reads with MiXCR, one entry per CDR3 protein. The table records some 1,500,000 distinct CDR3 sequences, approximately 39% of them present only once. The ends were cut back, 3 bases at V and 11 bases at J, with 16 bases in the middle. The CDR3 is made up of 13 amino acids. Germline CDR1 MNHEY, CDR2 SVGEGT. The chain recombines TRBV6-2 or TRBV6-3 with TRBJ2-5; D ambiguous. What was sequenced was blood. The TCR sequence derives from a woman aged 18-29 years in good health. CDR3 DNA sequence: TGTGCCAGCAGTTATATGGGTTTCAATGAGCAGTACTTC. It specifies CASSYMGFNEQYF.